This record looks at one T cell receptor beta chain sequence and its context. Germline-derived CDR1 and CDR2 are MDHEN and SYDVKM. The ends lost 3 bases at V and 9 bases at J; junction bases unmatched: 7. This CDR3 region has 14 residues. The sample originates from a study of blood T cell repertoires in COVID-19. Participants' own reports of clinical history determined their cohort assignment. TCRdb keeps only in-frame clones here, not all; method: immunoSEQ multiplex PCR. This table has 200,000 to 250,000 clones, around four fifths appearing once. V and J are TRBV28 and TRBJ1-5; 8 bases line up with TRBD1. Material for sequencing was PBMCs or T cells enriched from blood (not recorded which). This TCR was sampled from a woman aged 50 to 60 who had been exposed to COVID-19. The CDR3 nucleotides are TGTGCCAGCAGTTTGGGACAGGAGACGCGGCCCCAGCATTTT. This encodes CASSLGQETRPQHF.